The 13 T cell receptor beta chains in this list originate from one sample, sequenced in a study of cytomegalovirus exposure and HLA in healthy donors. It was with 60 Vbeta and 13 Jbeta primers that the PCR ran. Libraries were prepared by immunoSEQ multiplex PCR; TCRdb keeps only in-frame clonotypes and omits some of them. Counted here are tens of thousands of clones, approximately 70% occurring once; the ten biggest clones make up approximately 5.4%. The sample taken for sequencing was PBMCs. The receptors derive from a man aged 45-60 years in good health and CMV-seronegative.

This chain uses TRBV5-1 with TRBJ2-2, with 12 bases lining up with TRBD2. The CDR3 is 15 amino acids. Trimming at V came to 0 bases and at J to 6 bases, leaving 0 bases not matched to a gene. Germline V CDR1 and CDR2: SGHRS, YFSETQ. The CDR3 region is CASSLASGGAGELFF. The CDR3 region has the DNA TGCGCCAGCAGCTTGGCTAGCGGGGGGGCCGGGGAGCTGTTTTTT.

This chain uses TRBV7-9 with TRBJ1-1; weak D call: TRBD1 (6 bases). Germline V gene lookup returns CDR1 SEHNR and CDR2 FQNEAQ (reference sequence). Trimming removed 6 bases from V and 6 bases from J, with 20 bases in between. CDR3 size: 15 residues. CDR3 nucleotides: TGTGCCAGCAGTCAAGTGATAACAGGGATCCCTGAAGCTTTCTTT. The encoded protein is CASSQVITGIPEAFF.

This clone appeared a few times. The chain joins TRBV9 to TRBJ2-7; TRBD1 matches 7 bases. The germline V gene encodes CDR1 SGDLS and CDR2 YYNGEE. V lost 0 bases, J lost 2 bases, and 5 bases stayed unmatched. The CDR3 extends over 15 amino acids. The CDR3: CASSVGAQGAYEQYF. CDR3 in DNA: TGTGCCAGCAGCGTAGGCGCGCAGGGGGCCTACGAGCAGTACTTC.

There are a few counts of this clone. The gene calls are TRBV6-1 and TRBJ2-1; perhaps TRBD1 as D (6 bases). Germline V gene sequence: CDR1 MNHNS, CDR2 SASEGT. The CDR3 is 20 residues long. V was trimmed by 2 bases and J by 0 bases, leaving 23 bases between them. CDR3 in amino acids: CASSERRAATGLSSYNEQFF. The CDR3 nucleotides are TGTGCCAGCAGTGAACGGAGAGCGGCCACAGGGCTAAGCTCCTACAATGAGCAGTTCTTC.

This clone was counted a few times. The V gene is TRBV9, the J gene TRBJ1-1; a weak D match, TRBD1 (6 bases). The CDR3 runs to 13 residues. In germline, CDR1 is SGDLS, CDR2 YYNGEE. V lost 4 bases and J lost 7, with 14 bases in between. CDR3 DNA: TGTGCCAGCAGCAGGGGGGGAAAAGATGAAGCTTTCTTT. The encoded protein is CASSRGGKDEAFF.

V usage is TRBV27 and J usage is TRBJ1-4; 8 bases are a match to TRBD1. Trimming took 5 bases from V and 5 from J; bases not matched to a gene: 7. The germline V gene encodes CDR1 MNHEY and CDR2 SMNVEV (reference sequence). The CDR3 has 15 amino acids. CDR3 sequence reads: CASSPQGGWNEKLFF. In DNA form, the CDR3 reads TGTGCCAGCAGTCCACAGGGGGGGTGGAATGAAAAACTGTTTTTT.

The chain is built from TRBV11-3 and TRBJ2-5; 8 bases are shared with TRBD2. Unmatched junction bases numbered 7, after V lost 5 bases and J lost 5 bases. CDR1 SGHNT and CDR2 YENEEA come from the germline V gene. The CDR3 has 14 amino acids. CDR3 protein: CASSTRGGMETQYF. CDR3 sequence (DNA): TGTGCCAGCAGCACCCGGGGGGGTATGGAGACCCAGTACTTC.

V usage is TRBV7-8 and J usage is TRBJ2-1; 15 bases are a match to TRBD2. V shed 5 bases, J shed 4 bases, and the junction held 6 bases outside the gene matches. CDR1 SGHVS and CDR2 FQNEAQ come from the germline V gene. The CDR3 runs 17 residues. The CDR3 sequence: CASSPWTSGGGYNEQFF. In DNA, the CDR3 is TGTGCCAGCAGCCCTTGGACTAGCGGGGGGGGGTACAATGAGCAGTTCTTC.

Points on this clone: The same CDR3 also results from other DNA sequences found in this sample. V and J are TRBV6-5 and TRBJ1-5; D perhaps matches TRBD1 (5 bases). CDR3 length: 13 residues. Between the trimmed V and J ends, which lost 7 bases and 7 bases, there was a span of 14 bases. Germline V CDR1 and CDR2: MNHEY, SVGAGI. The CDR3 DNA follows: TGTGCCAGCACCAATGGGGGGGGGCAGCCCCAGCATTTT. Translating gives CASTNGGGQPQHF.

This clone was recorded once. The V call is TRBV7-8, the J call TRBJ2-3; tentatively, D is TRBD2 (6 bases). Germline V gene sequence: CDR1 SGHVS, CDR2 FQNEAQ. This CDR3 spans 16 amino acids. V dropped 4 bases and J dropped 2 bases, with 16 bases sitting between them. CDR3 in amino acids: CASSSRTSSLTDTQYF. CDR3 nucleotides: TGTGCCAGCAGCTCTAGAACTAGCAGTCTCACAGATACGCAGTATTTT.

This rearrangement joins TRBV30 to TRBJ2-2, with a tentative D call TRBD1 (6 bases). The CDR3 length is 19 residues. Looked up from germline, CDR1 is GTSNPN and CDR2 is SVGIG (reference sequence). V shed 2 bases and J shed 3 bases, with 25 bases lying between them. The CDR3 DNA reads TGTGCCTGGAGTCCCTTCCAGGGGTTCTACGAGGGATACACCGGGGAGCTGTTTTTT. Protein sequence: CAWSPFQGFYEGYTGELFF.

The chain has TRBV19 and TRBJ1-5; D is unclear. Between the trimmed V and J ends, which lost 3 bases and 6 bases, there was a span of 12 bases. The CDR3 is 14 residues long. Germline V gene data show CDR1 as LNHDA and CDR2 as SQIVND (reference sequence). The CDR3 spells CASSMTSGSQPQHF. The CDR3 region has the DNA TGTGCCAGTAGTATGACCTCAGGCAGTCAGCCCCAGCATTTT.

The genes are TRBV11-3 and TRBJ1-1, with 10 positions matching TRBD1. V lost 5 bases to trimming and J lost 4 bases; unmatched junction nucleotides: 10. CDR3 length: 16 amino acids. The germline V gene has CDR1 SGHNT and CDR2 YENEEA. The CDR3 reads CASSPPWTGGTTEAFF. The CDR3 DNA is TGTGCCAGCAGCCCACCTTGGACAGGGGGAACCACTGAAGCTTTCTTT. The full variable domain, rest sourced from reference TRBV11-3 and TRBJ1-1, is EAGVVQSPRYKIIEKKQPVAFWCNPISGHNTLYWYLQNLGQGPELLIRYENEEAVDDSQLPKDRFSAERLKGVDSTLKIQPAELGDSAVYLCASSPPWTGGTTEAFFGQGTRLTVV.